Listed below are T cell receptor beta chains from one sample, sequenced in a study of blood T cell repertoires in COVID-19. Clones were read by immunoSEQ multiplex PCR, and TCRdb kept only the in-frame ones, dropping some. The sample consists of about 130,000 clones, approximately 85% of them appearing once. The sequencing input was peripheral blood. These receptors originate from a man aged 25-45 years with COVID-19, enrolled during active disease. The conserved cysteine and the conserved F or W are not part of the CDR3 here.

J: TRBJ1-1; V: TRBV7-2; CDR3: ASSSRTGLDTEAF
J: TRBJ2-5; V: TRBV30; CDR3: ACSGGWGETQY
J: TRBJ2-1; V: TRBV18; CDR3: ASSGDLVLPQSSYNEQF
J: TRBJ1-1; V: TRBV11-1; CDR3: ASSLSAGTEAF
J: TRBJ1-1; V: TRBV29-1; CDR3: SVLTGEGTEAF
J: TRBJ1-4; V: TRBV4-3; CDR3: ASSQGRDEKLF
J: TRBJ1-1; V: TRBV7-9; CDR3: ASSHRTGLNTEAF
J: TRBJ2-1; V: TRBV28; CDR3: ASSLRTAYNEQF
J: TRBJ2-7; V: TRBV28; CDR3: ASSLSYSYEQY
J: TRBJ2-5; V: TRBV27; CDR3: ASRPPTAYQETQY
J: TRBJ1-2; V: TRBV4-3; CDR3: ASSLTGEGVDGYT
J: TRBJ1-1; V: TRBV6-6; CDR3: ASSDRGGFHEAF
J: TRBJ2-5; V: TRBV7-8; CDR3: ASSSQASAQETQY
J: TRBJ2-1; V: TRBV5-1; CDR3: ASSLQDTTYNEQF
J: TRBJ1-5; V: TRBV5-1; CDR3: ASSPGQVGQPQH
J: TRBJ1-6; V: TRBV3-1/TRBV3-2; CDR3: ASRPLDRGNSPLH
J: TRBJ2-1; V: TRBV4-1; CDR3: AIQRTSGTSEQF
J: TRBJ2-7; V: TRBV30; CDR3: AWSRTQGYEQY
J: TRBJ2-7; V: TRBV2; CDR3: ASSEAGGPNEQY
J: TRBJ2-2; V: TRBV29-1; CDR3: SVGPSGGPASGELF
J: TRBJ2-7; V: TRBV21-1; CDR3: ASSGTGRWEYEQY
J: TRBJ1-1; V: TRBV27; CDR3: ASRTVALNTEAF
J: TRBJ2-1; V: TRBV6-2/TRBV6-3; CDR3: ASSYRVSEQF
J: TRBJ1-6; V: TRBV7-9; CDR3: ASAAGLENSPLH
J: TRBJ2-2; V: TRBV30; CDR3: AWRRFFTGELF
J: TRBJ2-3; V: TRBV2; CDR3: ASRETSSFTDTQY
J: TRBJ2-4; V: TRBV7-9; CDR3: ASSPGHPLAKNIQY
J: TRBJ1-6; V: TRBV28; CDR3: ASSPAGSRRDSPLH
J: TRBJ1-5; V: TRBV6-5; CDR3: ASSFKRDQPQH
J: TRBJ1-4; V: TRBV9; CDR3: ASSLGQGSRKLF
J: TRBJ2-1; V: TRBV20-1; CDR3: SAREGGF
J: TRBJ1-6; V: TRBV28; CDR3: ASRPGQGMYSPLH
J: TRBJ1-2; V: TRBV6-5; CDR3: ASSYQGGYGYT
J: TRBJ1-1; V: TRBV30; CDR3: AWSKWAAEAF
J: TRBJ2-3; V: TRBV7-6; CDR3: ASSSRTSGTDTQY
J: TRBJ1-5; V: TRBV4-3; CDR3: ASSQDVQGNQPQH
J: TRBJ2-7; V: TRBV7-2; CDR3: ASSPTSHSSYEQY
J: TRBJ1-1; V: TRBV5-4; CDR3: ASSSDRGNTEAF
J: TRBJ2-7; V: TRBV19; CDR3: ASSIEAYSSYEQY
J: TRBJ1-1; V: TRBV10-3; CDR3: AISDGDLNTEAF
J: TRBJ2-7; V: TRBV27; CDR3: ASSTTGTGQEQY
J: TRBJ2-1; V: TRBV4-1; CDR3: ASSQGSQGKSEQF
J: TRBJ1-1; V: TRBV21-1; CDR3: ASSVHRRGPTEAF
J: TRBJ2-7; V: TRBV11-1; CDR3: ASSLAPGLAYEQY
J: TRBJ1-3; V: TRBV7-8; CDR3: ASSLDSTGNTIY
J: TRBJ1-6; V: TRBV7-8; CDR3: ASSLAATGDFHSPLH
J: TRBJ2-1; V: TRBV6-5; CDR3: ASRPDDSNEQF
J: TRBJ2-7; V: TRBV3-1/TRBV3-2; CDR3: ASSQDFGEQY
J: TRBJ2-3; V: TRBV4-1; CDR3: ASSGTMPDTQY
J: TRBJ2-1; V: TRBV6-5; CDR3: ASRPPSGRANEQF
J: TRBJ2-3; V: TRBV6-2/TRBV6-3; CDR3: ASSLAGGPGTQY
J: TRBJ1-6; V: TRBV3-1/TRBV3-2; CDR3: ASSQAGGDSPLH
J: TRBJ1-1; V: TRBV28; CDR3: ASRYRVNTEAF
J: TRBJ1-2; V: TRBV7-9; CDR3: ASSLQEQGATFGYT
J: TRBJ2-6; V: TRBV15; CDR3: ATSRDRDSGANVLT
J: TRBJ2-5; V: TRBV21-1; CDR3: ASSKVREETQY
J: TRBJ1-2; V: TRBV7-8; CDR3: ASSRDRAYGYT
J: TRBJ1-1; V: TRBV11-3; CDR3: ASSPQTGGREAF
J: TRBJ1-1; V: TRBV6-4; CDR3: ASSEFPGEAEAF
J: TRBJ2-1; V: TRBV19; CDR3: ASSRGSGDYYNEQF